Sequencing of this TCR beta chain was carried out in a study of T-cell memory formation after mild COVID-19. Study results and caveats: Memory from before infection featured some responding clones, which suggests cross-reactive memory joined. Later expanders leaned CD4+, whereas day 15 to 85 contracting clones were balanced CD4/CD8.

The germline CDR1 and CDR2 sequences are ENHRY and SYGVKD. This CDR3 is 13 amino acids long. The V and J ends lost 8 bases and 1 base, in that order; junction bases with no gene match: 3. TCR alpha and TCR beta cDNA libraries carrying sample barcodes and UMIs came from 5'RACE with constant-segment primers. TCRdb processed the 5' RACE reads anew with MiXCR; each CDR3 protein has one entry. The sample lists fewer than 300,000 distinct CDR3 sequences, over 15% occurring once. As for this clonotype: Antigen unknown.

Sequencing was performed on PBMCs or a T cell subset sorted from them (not recorded which). The chain couples TRBV10-3 to TRBJ2-3, with TRBD1 matching over 7 bases. This clonotype was obtained from a young man who had mild COVID-19 (a few samples of this study predate the infection). Cell type and time point are not known. CDR3 nucleotide sequence: TGTGCCATCTTAGGGACAGGCACAGATACGCAGTATTTT. Its translation is CAILGTGTDTQYF.